These 26 T cell receptor beta chains were all obtained from the same sample, sequenced in a study of Graves' ophthalmopathy and Graves' hyperthyroidism (dated by TCRdb to between 2018 and 2020). Instrument used: Illumina HiSeq 2000. For repertoire sequencing, the TCR beta CDR3 regions were amplified from RNA transcripts. A first-round RT-PCR used HTBI primers with the Qiagen OneStep RT-PCR kit, followed by a second-round multiplex PCR, size selection and purification. The public reads were quality trimmed at Q25 with fastp and then assembled into clones with MiXCR by TCRdb, keeping productive beta chains. Rows with a matching CDR3 protein are joined into one entry that keeps the most common DNA and genes. Present in this sample are over a million distinct CDR3 sequences, about 36% of which were seen just once. The ten most abundant clones make up 11% of the sample. Sequencing was performed on peripheral blood or thyroid tissue (not recorded which). The source of these receptors is an adult man with Graves' hyperthyroidism.

This clonotype was seen a few times. V gene TRBV7-8 combines with J gene TRBJ2-7; 8 nucleotides match TRBD1. Per the germline V gene, CDR1 is SGHVS and CDR2 is FQNEAQ. V lost 5 bases to trimming and J lost 2 bases; unmatched junction nucleotides: 8. The CDR3 totals 15 residues. DNA for the CDR3: TGTGCCAGCAGCCAGGGACAGGAGGGGCCCTACGAGCAGTACTTC. Translation: CASSQGQEGPYEQYF.

In the case of this clonotype: This could be a read error, since a much larger clone is one nucleotide away. J is TRBJ2-2 and V is TRBV20-1; D assignment may be TRBD1 or TRBD2 (5 bases each). The germline V gene has CDR1 DFQATT and CDR2 SNEGSKA (reference sequence). This CDR3 is built from 14 residues. CDR3 in amino acids: CSARQARGTGEPFF. In DNA, the CDR3 is TGCAGTGCTAGGCAGGCACGGGGCACCGGGGAGCCGTTTTTT.

The rearrangement links TRBV14 to TRBJ2-7; TRBD2 is a possible D gene (5 bases). Germline V gives CDR1 SGHDN, CDR2 FVKESK. The CDR3 extends over 16 amino acids. V dropped 4 bases and J dropped 7 bases, with 23 bases sitting between them. The CDR3 DNA reads TGTGCCAGCAGCCCAAATTTCGGGAACTGGAGGAGGGAGCAGTACTTC. It codes for CASSPNFGNWRREQYF.

This clonotype was found many times. The chain couples TRBV20-1 to TRBJ1-3; 9 nucleotides agree with TRBD1. Germline V CDR1 and CDR2: DFQATT, SNEGSKA (reference sequence). The CDR3 extends over 13 amino acids. J was trimmed by 6 bases and V by 5 bases; bases with no gene match: 5. The CDR3 region is CSAWDRAENTIYF. CDR3 in DNA: TGCAGTGCTTGGGACAGGGCCGAAAACACCATATATTTT.

CDR3 loop: CAISRQGARGSPLHF. The CDR3, as DNA: TGTGCCATCAGCCGACAGGGGGCGAGGGGCTCACCCCTCCACTTT. The chain uses TRBV10-3 and TRBJ1-6, with TRBD1 matching over 10 bases. CDR3 length: 15 residues. Germline assignment: CDR1 ENHRY and CDR2 SYGVKD. J lost 10 bases, V lost 6 bases, and 9 bases had no gene match.

This clonotype has ten or more counts. The chain is built from TRBV6-5 and TRBJ1-2, with unresolved D. The CDR3 loop spans 12 amino acids. The germline gives CDR1 MNHEY, CDR2 SVGAGI. Trimming cost V 5 bases and J 8 bases, with 12 bases left between them. CDR3 bases: TGTGCCAGCAGTGGAACAGCGGAGGGCTACACCTTC. It specifies CASSGTAEGYTF.

The V gene is TRBV20-1, the J gene TRBJ2-1; D remains unclear. The CDR3 length is 13 residues. Germline V gene sequence: CDR1 DFQATT, CDR2 SNEGSKA (reference sequence). Trimming pared 1 base from V and 3 bases from J, leaving 7 bases between. The CDR3 is CSARVASYNEQFF. The CDR3 DNA sequence: TGCAGTGCTAGAGTTGCCAGCTACAATGAGCAGTTCTTC.

This clonotype was observed a handful of times. The J gene is TRBJ2-5, the V gene TRBV9, with D possibly being TRBD1 (6 bases). The length of the CDR3 is 15 residues. The V gene's germline CDR1 is SGDLS and CDR2 YYNGEE. V was pared by 1 base and J by 3 bases, with 13 bases between. CDR3 sequence (DNA): TGTGCCAGCAGCGTAACCCCCCGGACAGAAGAGACCCAGTACTTC. Protein product: CASSVTPRTEETQYF.

This chain links TRBV10-3 with TRBJ2-5; D gene ambiguous. V lost 8 bases, J lost 6 bases, and 16 bases lay in between. This CDR3 comprises 13 residues. Germline assignment: CDR1 ENHRY and CDR2 SYGVKD. CDR3 sequence: CAIRSGPDKTQYF. DNA for the CDR3: TGTGCCATCCGATCGGGTCCAGATAAGACCCAGTACTTC.

This clonotype came up many times. This chain joins TRBV12-3 or TRBV12-4 and TRBJ1-6; TRBD1 is a possible D gene (6 bases). This CDR3 comprises 17 residues. V lost 4 bases and J lost 7, with 20 bases in between. CDR3 in DNA: TGTGCCAGCAGTTCGGGGACAACAAGGGCTGCAAATTCACCCCTCCACTTT. As protein: CASSSGTTRAANSPLHF.

This clonotype came up a few times. This chain joins TRBV12-3 or TRBV12-4 and TRBJ2-5; TRBD1 or TRBD2 may be the D gene (6 bases each). This CDR3 spans 15 amino acids. The V gene lost 2 bases and the J gene lost 5 bases, with 15 bases spanning the gap. The CDR3 DNA reads as TGTGCCAGCAGTTTAAGTACTCGGGGGCAGGAGACCCAGTACTTC. Its translation: CASSLSTRGQETQYF.

This clonotype was picked up many times. The chain's CDR3 is CASSVAWGNSPLHF. The CDR3 nucleotides are TGTGCCAGCAGCGTAGCTTGGGGGAATTCACCCCTCCACTTT. The V call is TRBV9, the J call TRBJ1-6; TRBD1 might be the D (5 bases). The CDR3 runs to 14 residues. V was cut by 0 bases and J by 7 bases, with 8 bases left in between. Per the germline V gene, CDR1 is SGDLS and CDR2 is YYNGEE.

This clonotype was recorded a few times. The chain recombines TRBV4-3 with TRBJ1-1; 8 bases map to TRBD1. The CDR3 covers 15 residues. Germline V CDR1 and CDR2: LGHNA, YSLEER. The V and J ends lost 0 bases and 7 bases, in that order; junction bases with no gene match: 7. The DNA for the CDR3 is TGCGCCAGCAGCCAAGAGTCGACGGGACAGGATGAAGCTTTCTTT. This encodes CASSQESTGQDEAFF.

Comment on this clonotype: Since a far larger clone is one base different, this is likely a read error. The chain links TRBV12-3 or TRBV12-4 to TRBJ1-1; no firm D call. V lost 5 bases, J lost 6 bases, and 7 bases lay in between. This CDR3 is 11 amino acids long. CDR3 nucleotide sequence: TGTGCCAGCAGTCCCAGCGCTGAAGCTTTCTTT. Its translation is CASSPSAEAFF.

In its sample, this clonotype was seen many times. The chain is built from TRBV19 and TRBJ1-2, with 9 positions matching TRBD1. The length of the CDR3 is 14 residues. V shed 7 bases, J shed 3 bases, and the junction held 6 bases outside the gene matches. Germline CDR1 LNHDA, CDR2 SQIVND (reference sequence). CDR3 sequence: CASMGDREHYGYTF. The DNA for the CDR3 is TGTGCCAGTATGGGGGACAGGGAGCACTATGGCTACACCTTC.

On this clonotype: It may be a read error: a sequence one base away is much more abundant. This chain connects TRBV9 to TRBJ1-2, with D hard to call. V gave up 4 bases and J gave up 4 bases, with 11 bases separating them. This CDR3 region has 13 residues. CDR1 is SGDLS, CDR2 YYNGEE, per germline. CDR3 DNA: TGTGCCAGCAGCCAAGAGGACTTCTATGGCTACACCTTC. Translation gives CASSQEDFYGYTF. Based on the CDR3 plus reference TRBV9 and TRBJ1-2, the full variable domain is DSGVTQTPKHLITATGQRVTLRCSPRSGDLSVYWYQQSLDQGLQFLIQYYNGEERAKGNILERFSAQQFPDLHSELNLSSLELGDSALYFCASSQEDFYGYTFGSGTRLTVV.

The CDR3 is CATSDGWSDGYNEQFF. The CDR3 DNA reads as TGTGCCACCAGTGATGGTTGGTCGGACGGGTACAATGAGCAGTTCTTC. The rearrangement uses TRBV24-1 and TRBJ2-1, with D uncertain. Germline CDR1 KGHDR, CDR2 SFDVKD. V was trimmed by 3 bases and J by 4 bases, leaving 15 bases between them. There are 16 residues in the CDR3.

Remarks on this clonotype: A much more abundant neighbour one base away suggests this may be a read error. This sequence joins TRBV6-5 and TRBJ1-2; D remains ambiguous. Germline-derived CDR1 and CDR2 are MNHEY and SVGAGI. The V and J ends lost 4 bases and 3 bases respectively, with 12 bases between them. The CDR3 loop spans 14 amino acids. The CDR3 nucleotides are TGTGCCAGCAGTTCCGACGGAACTTACTATGGCTACACCTTC. Translation: CASSSDGTYYGYTF.

This clonotype was seen repeatedly, ten times or more. This chain connects TRBV7-2 to TRBJ1-6, with D unclear. Germline V CDR1 and CDR2: SGHTA, FQGNSA. V lost 6 bases, J lost 2 bases, and 8 bases lay in between. The CDR3 is made up of 14 amino acids. CDR3: CASSNPTYNSPLHF. The CDR3 DNA reads as TGTGCCAGCAGTAACCCCACCTATAATTCACCCCTCCACTTT.

There are a few counts of this clonotype. The J gene is TRBJ2-2, the V gene TRBV10-1; TRBD1 matches 8 bases. The CDR3 is 16 residues long. The germline V gene encodes CDR1 WNHNN and CDR2 SYGVQD (reference sequence). J lost 7 bases, V lost 5 bases, and 12 bases had no gene match. The CDR3 loop reads CASSKDRGSGNGELFF. The CDR3 DNA sequence: TGCGCCAGCAGTAAAGACAGGGGAAGTGGGAACGGGGAGCTGTTTTTT.

With regard to this clonotype: The junction and the germline gene differ at one end; a read error may be behind it. This rearrangement joins TRBV10-3 to TRBJ2-5; D remains unclear. From germline, CDR1 is ENHRY and CDR2 SYGVKD. The CDR3 spans 14 residues. CDR3: CASSVSNTGETQYF. The CDR3, as DNA: TGTGCCAGCAGTGTGTCGAACACCGGGGAGACCCAGTACTTC.

There are many counts of this clonotype. The CDR3 loop reads CSVVFGTGEPEAFF. For the CDR3, the DNA is TGCAGCGTCGTCTTCGGGACAGGGGAACCTGAAGCTTTCTTT. V usage is TRBV29-1 and J usage is TRBJ1-1; 10 nucleotides agree with TRBD1. The CDR3 is 14 residues long. V lost 6 bases, J lost 6 bases, and 10 bases stayed unmatched. Per germline, CDR1 SQVTM and CDR2 ANQGSEA. Full variable domain (remainder filled in from reference TRBV29-1 and TRBJ1-1): SAVISQKPSRDICQRGTSLTIQCQVDSQVTMMFWYRQQPGQSLTLIATANQGSEATYESGFVIDKFPISRPNLTFSTLTVSNMSPEDSSIYLCSVVFGTGEPEAFFGQGTRLTVV.

The rearrangement joins TRBV6-5 to TRBJ1-2; perhaps TRBD1 as D (6 bases). There are 14 residues in the CDR3. The V end was cut by 2 bases, the J end by 8 bases, with 15 bases between. Germline assignment: CDR1 MNHEY and CDR2 SVGAGI. The CDR3 spells CASSYREGGSGYTF. The CDR3 region has the DNA TGTGCCAGCAGTTACAGAGAGGGGGGTTCCGGCTACACCTTC.

In its sample, this clonotype was seen a few times. The rearrangement uses TRBV6-6 and TRBJ1-1; 10 bases are shared with TRBD1. The CDR3 has 17 amino acids. Trimming took 8 bases from V and 1 from J; bases not matched to a gene: 13. Germline loops: CDR1 MNHNY, CDR2 SVGAGI (reference sequence). The chain's CDR3 is CASGTQTGGDGNTEAFF. CDR3 nucleotide sequence: TGTGCCAGCGGTACTCAGACAGGGGGCGACGGGAACACTGAAGCTTTCTTT.

This clonotype was detected many times. The chain couples TRBV12-3 or TRBV12-4 to TRBJ1-5; unclear D gene. Trimming left V 3 bases short and J 0 bases short, with 9 bases between. The CDR3 loop spans 15 amino acids. The CDR3 region has the DNA TGTGCCAGCAGTTTTGCAGGTTATAGCAATCAGCCCCAGCATTTT. Translated: CASSFAGYSNQPQHF.

DNA for the CDR3: TGTGCCAGCAGTGAATGGACAGATAACAATGAGCAGTTCTTC. Its protein product is CASSEWTDNNEQFF. The rearrangement links TRBV25-1 to TRBJ2-1; TRBD1 might be the D (6 bases). With 1 base removed from V and 5 bases from J, the gap between germline ends came to 9 bases. Germline loops: CDR1 MGHDK, CDR2 SYGVNS. The CDR3 loop spans 14 amino acids.